In this sample, the clone carrying this T cell receptor beta chain turned up many times. These data originate in a study of blood T cell repertoires in COVID-19. Looking at the study overall: Material from acute and convalescent COVID-19 was sourced from the United States, Italy and Spain. Sources were T cells, B-cell-depleted T cells, or PBMCs; the material itself was cDNA or gDNA.

The CDR3 consists of 17 residues. The V gene end was trimmed by 2 bases and the J gene end by 8 bases; junction bases not matched to a gene: 15. Germline assignment: CDR1 MGHRA and CDR2 YSYEKL. Only in-frame clones appear in the TCRdb table, and some are missing; sequencing was by immunoSEQ multiplex PCR. Of 85,000 to 100,000 clones in the sample, roughly 78% were seen once. This rearrangement joins TRBV4-1 to TRBJ2-4; 7 bases map to TRBD2. Sequences were obtained from peripheral blood. The receptor was derived from a woman older than 75 with active or convalescent COVID-19. CDR3 sequence: CASSQLLGLSRGDIQYF. The CDR3 DNA reads TGCGCCAGCAGCCAACTACTCGGACTTTCCCGGGGGGACATTCAGTACTTC.